This T cell receptor beta chain was found in a study of T cell changes during pregnancy in multiple sclerosis. The CDR3 covers 15 residues. The ends lost 0 bases at V and 9 bases at J; junction bases unmatched: 1. Germline V gives CDR1 SGHVS, CDR2 FQNEAQ. Worth noting for this clone: Different DNA sequences within this sample yield the same CDR3.

Generated by immunoSEQ multiplex PCR, the TCRdb table keeps only in-frame clones and is missing some. The table lists about 79,000 clones, around nine tenths of them singletons, with approximately 0.45% in the top ten. The sample consisted of CD4+ T cells from peripheral blood mononuclear cells, taken in the second trimester of pregnancy. The sequence derives from a female donor with multiple sclerosis, enrolled in a pregnancy study. The chain carries TRBV7-8 and TRBJ1-6, with 11 bases that match TRBD1. The CDR3 region is CASSLADRGRSPLHF. CDR3 DNA sequence: TGTGCCAGCAGCTTAGCGGACAGGGGGCGTTCACCCCTCCACTTT.